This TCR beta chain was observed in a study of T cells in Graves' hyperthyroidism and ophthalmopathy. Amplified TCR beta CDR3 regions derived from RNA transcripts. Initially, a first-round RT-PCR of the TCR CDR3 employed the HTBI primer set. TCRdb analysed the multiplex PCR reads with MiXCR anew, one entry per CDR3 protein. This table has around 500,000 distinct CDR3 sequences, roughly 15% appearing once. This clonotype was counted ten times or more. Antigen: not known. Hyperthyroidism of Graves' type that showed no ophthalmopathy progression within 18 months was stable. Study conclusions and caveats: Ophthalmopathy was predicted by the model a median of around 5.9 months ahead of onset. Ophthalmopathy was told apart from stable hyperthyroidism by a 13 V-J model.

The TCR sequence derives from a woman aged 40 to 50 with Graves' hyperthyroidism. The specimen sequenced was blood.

The CDR3 is CASGQGADTEAFF. The CDR3 nucleotides read TGCGCCAGCGGACAGGGGGCCGACACTGAAGCTTTCTTT. The J gene is TRBJ1-1, the V gene TRBV5-1, with 11 positions matching TRBD1. The V gene's germline CDR1 is SGHRS and CDR2 YFSETQ. Trimming removed 7 bases from V and 3 bases from J; junction bases left unmatched: 2. This CDR3 has 13 residues.